Listed here are 26 T cell receptor beta chains from one sample, sequenced in a study of neurological immune-mediated disorders. TCRdb reprocessed the 5' RACE reads with MiXCR, giving one entry per CDR3 protein. The repertoire includes 120,000 or so distinct CDR3 sequences, 3% to 3.5% of them detected once, and over 1% sits in the top ten. Input material: PBMCs. Receptors originate from a woman under 40 with multiple sclerosis.

This clonotype occurred many times. The chain is built from TRBV7-9 and TRBJ1-1, with TRBD1 matching over 7 bases. The ends lost 4 bases at V and 0 bases at J; junction bases unmatched: 2. This CDR3 is built from 14 residues. Per germline, CDR1 SEHNR and CDR2 FQNEAQ (reference sequence). DNA of the CDR3: TGTGCCAGCAGCTCCGGACAGGTGAACACTGAAGCTTTCTTT. The encoded protein is CASSSGQVNTEAFF.

This clonotype has at least ten counts. The gene calls are TRBV5-1 and TRBJ2-3, with a tentative D call TRBD1 (6 bases). CDR3 size: 14 residues. Germline values: CDR1 SGHRS, CDR2 YFSETQ. The V end lost 2 bases, the J end lost 2 bases, and 9 bases lay between the germline ends. CDR3 sequence: CASSFLGATDTQYF. CDR3 coding DNA: TGCGCCAGCAGCTTTTTGGGGGCCACAGATACGCAGTATTTT.

On this clonotype itself: A much larger clone differs from this one at a single base, so this may be a read error. The chain recombines TRBV7-8 with TRBJ2-2; 9 positions match TRBD1. The V gene end was trimmed by 7 bases and the J gene end by 3 bases; junction bases not matched to a gene: 6. This CDR3 is 15 amino acids long. Germline V gene sequence: CDR1 SGHVS, CDR2 FQNEAQ. CDR3 DNA sequence: TGTGCCAGCACCGACCGGACAGGGGACACCGGGGAGCTGTTTTTT. Protein: CASTDRTGDTGELFF.

This clonotype appeared many times. The chain uses TRBV5-1 and TRBJ2-4; 7 nucleotides match TRBD1. The J segment lost 8 bases and the V segment lost 4 bases, leaving 9 bases of the junction unmatched. The CDR3 sequence is 14 residues long. Germline-derived CDR1 and CDR2 are SGHRS and YFSETQ. The CDR3 DNA follows: TGCGCCAGCAGCAAAGGGACAGTTGGCGACATTCAGTACTTC. Translated, it gives CASSKGTVGDIQYF.

At least ten counts were recorded for this clonotype. The chain links TRBV20-1 to TRBJ2-7, with TRBD2 matching 10 bases. J gave up 7 bases and V 3 bases, and 12 bases lay outside the gene matches. The CDR3 spans 15 residues. The germline gives CDR1 DFQATT, CDR2 SNEGSKA (reference sequence). The CDR3, as DNA: TGCAGTGCTAGGGGACTAGCGCAAAAGGCGTGGGAGCAGTACTTC. This gives the protein CSARGLAQKAWEQYF.

This clonotype was recorded at least ten times. This chain joins TRBV7-2 and TRBJ2-3; 10 bases fit TRBD2. The CDR3 has 17 amino acids. Germline values: CDR1 SGHTA, CDR2 FQGNSA. V gave up 1 base and J gave up 2 bases; unmatched junction bases: 6. This CDR3 reads CASSLVVLAGVTDTQYF. The CDR3 DNA is TGTGCCAGCAGCTTAGTGGTCCTAGCGGGAGTCACAGATACGCAGTATTTT.

The gene calls are TRBV20-1 and TRBJ2-1, with 7 bases identical to TRBD2. This CDR3 comprises 14 residues. The trim removed 6 bases at V and 4 bases at J, leaving 9 bases unmatched. Germline V lookup: CDR1 DFQATT, CDR2 SNEGSKA (reference sequence). The CDR3 sequence is CSAPRGSSYNEQFF. The CDR3 DNA sequence: TGCAGTGCCCCACGCGGGAGTTCGTACAATGAGCAGTTCTTC.

This clonotype has at least ten counts. The rearrangement links TRBV6-5 to TRBJ1-2; D is possibly TRBD1 (6 bases). The V gene lost 6 bases and the J gene lost 0 bases, with 17 bases spanning the gap. Germline assignment: CDR1 MNHEY and CDR2 SVGAGI. CDR3 length: 16 residues. The CDR3 spells CASRVTRGGTNYGYTF. The CDR3 DNA reads TGTGCCAGCAGAGTAACCAGGGGCGGGACTAACTATGGCTACACCTTC.

This clonotype has a count of ten or more. The V call is TRBV7-9, the J call TRBJ1-1, with D unresolved. V was cut by 5 bases and J by 0 bases, with 13 bases left in between. Germline V gene lookup returns CDR1 SEHNR and CDR2 FQNEAQ (reference sequence). This CDR3 is 15 amino acids long. Here the CDR3 DNA reads TGTGCCAGCAGCCCTATTGAGGGTTTGAACACTGAAGCTTTCTTT. Translating gives CASSPIEGLNTEAFF.

This clonotype was recorded at least ten times. The chain uses TRBV7-9 and TRBJ1-2; tentatively, D is TRBD1 (6 bases). Between the trimmed V and J ends, which lost 1 base and 7 bases, there was a span of 22 bases. Germline V gene sequence: CDR1 SEHNR, CDR2 FQNEAQ (reference sequence). The CDR3 spans 17 residues. The CDR3 is CASSLGLAGANPGGYTF. The CDR3 bases are TGTGCCAGCAGCTTAGGATTGGCAGGGGCCAATCCTGGTGGCTACACCTTC.

This clonotype was seen many times. The V and J genes are TRBV12-3 or TRBV12-4 and TRBJ2-7; D remains ambiguous. The CDR3 covers 14 residues. V was cut by 7 bases and J by 0 bases, with 13 bases left in between. The CDR3 region has the DNA TGTGCCAGCACAAAAGGGCTTAGCTCCTACGAGCAGTACTTC. This encodes CASTKGLSSYEQYF.

This clonotype was observed at least ten times. The chain links TRBV4-3 to TRBJ1-2, with a weak D call TRBD1 (6 bases). Trimming took 4 bases from V and 3 from J, leaving 21 bases between them. CDR3 length equals 17 residues. Germline CDR1 is LGHNA and CDR2 is YSLEER. The CDR3 here is CASSPNARGAGDYGYTF. CDR3 coding DNA: TGCGCCAGCAGCCCCAATGCCCGGGGGGCGGGTGACTATGGCTACACCTTC.

In the case of this clonotype: A much larger clonotype is one base distant, so this may be a read error. The gene calls are TRBV20-1 and TRBJ2-5; tentatively, D is TRBD2 (6 bases). The CDR3 is made up of 14 amino acids. Looked up from germline, CDR1 is DFQATT and CDR2 is SNEGSKA (reference sequence). With 5 bases removed from V and 7 bases from J, the gap between germline ends came to 20 bases. The CDR3: CSAGGTEDRGTQYF. The CDR3 DNA sequence: TGCAGTGCTGGAGGGACGGAGGACCGTGGGACCCAGTACTTC.

At least ten counts were recorded for this clonotype. The rearrangement joins TRBV20-1 to TRBJ1-6, with 7 positions matching TRBD1. J lost 9 bases, V lost 1 base, and 3 bases had no gene match. Germline CDR1 DFQATT, CDR2 SNEGSKA (reference sequence). The CDR3 length is 13 residues. CDR3: CSARGDSPSPLHF. The CDR3, as DNA: TGCAGTGCTAGAGGGGACAGCCCTTCACCCCTCCACTTT.

This clonotype was counted only a few times. The chain joins TRBV20-1 to TRBJ1-2; 9 bases are shared with TRBD1. The CDR3 consists of 16 residues. With V trimmed by 3 bases and J by 5 bases, 13 bases remained unmatched. CDR1 is DFQATT, CDR2 SNEGSKA, per germline (reference sequence). As DNA, the CDR3 is TGCAGTGCTAGCCACCTCAACAGGGGGCGGAGGTATGGCTACACCTTC. Its translation is CSASHLNRGRRYGYTF.

This clonotype was recorded at least ten times. This sequence joins TRBV20-1 and TRBJ2-7, with 13 bases that match TRBD2. The junction had 8 bases not matched to a gene; V was cut back by 5 bases and J by 1 base. Germline V CDR1 and CDR2: DFQATT, SNEGSKA (reference sequence). This CDR3 region has 16 residues. The CDR3 protein is CSAGRLAGGQSYEQYF. The DNA of the CDR3 is TGCAGTGCTGGCAGACTAGCGGGGGGCCAATCCTACGAGCAGTACTTC.

This clonotype has a count of ten or more. The V and J genes are TRBV20-1 and TRBJ2-5; 7 bases match TRBD2. CDR1 and CDR2 (germline): DFQATT, SNEGSKA (reference sequence). The CDR3 is 15 residues long. Unmatched junction bases numbered 11, after V lost 5 bases and J lost 2 bases. CDR3 DNA: TGCAGTGCTGTGGCCTTGGCGGGGGAACAAGAGACCCAGTACTTC. Translated, it gives CSAVALAGEQETQYF.

This clonotype showed up many times. The J gene is TRBJ2-7, the V gene TRBV7-2, with D perhaps matching TRBD2 (6 bases). The CDR3 length is 18 residues. Germline V CDR1 and CDR2: SGHTA, FQGNSA. With 1 base removed from V and 5 bases from J, the gap between germline ends came to 24 bases. The CDR3 DNA follows: TGTGCCAGCAGCTTAGTTCGCCCTTCCGCCACGCGGGATCACGAGCAGTACTTC. Amino acids: CASSLVRPSATRDHEQYF. The full variable domain, its missing parts supplied by reference TRBV7-2 and TRBJ2-7, is GAGVSQSPSNKVTEKGKDVELRCDPISGHTALYWYRQSLGQGLEFLIYFQGNSAPDKSGLPSDRFSAERTGGSVSTLTIQRTQQEDSAVYLCASSLVRPSATRDHEQYFGPGTRLTVT.

In this sample, this clonotype turned up many times. V usage is TRBV10-3 and J usage is TRBJ2-3, with 12 nucleotides matching TRBD2. CDR3 size: 16 residues. Germline V CDR1 and CDR2: ENHRY, SYGVKD. J gave up 0 bases and V 5 bases, and 3 bases lay outside the gene matches. Here the CDR3 reads CAISRLAGESTDTQYF. For the CDR3, the DNA is TGTGCCATCAGTCGACTAGCGGGGGAAAGCACAGATACGCAGTATTTT.

This clonotype was detected a few times. The chain has TRBV11-2 and TRBJ1-1, with D possibly TRBD1 on 6 matching bases. Germline V CDR1 and CDR2: SGHAT, FQNNGV. Trimming shortened V by 5 bases and J by 7 bases, and 11 bases separated the two germline ends. The CDR3 covers 12 residues. Here the CDR3 reads CASSPGQLEAFF. CDR3 bases: TGTGCCAGCAGCCCTGGACAGCTTGAAGCTTTCTTT.

A few counts support this clonotype. The chain recombines TRBV10-1 with TRBJ1-2; D uncertain. This CDR3 comprises 11 residues. Trimming removed 3 bases from V and 3 bases from J, with 2 bases in between. CDR1 and CDR2 (germline): WNHNN, SYGVQD (reference sequence). The CDR3 protein is CASSDYYGYTF. In nucleotides, the CDR3 is TGCGCCAGCAGTGACTACTATGGCTACACCTTC.

This clonotype has ten or more counts. The V and J genes are TRBV6-5 and TRBJ2-1; the match to TRBD2 covers 13 bases. The germline V gene encodes CDR1 MNHEY and CDR2 SVGAGI. The CDR3 has 12 residues. The junction had 4 bases not matched to a gene; V was cut back by 5 bases and J by 15 bases. The DNA of the CDR3 is TGTGCCAGCAGTCCGGGACTAGCGGGACTGTTCTTC. The encoded protein is CASSPGLAGLFF.

Many counts were recorded for this clonotype. The chain has TRBV7-9 and TRBJ2-7; perhaps TRBD1 as D (6 bases). CDR1 and CDR2 (germline): SEHNR, FQNEAQ (reference sequence). The CDR3 is 12 amino acids. Trimming took 5 bases from V and 5 from J, leaving 10 bases between them. The DNA for the CDR3 is TGTGCCAGCAGCATACAGGGCGACGAGCAGTACTTC. Its protein product is CASSIQGDEQYF.

This clonotype was counted at least ten times. This chain joins TRBV5-1 and TRBJ1-2; 10 nucleotides match TRBD1. The germline V gene encodes CDR1 SGHRS and CDR2 YFSETQ. CDR3 length equals 17 residues. The V and J ends lost 1 base and 6 bases, in that order; junction bases with no gene match: 12. CDR3 region: CASSLKAHLGQGDGYTF. DNA of the CDR3: TGCGCCAGCAGCTTGAAGGCCCACCTCGGACAGGGGGATGGCTACACCTTC.

This chain connects TRBV30 to TRBJ1-3; unclear D gene. V was cut by 0 bases and J by 4 bases, with 4 bases left in between. Per the germline V gene, CDR1 is GTSNPN and CDR2 is SVGIG (reference sequence). This CDR3 region has 12 residues. In nucleotides, the CDR3 is TGTGCCTGGAGTGTACTCGGAAACACCATATATTTT. It is translated as CAWSVLGNTIYF.

The chain employs TRBV7-2 and TRBJ2-1; TRBD2 agrees at 8 bases. This CDR3 spans 13 amino acids. CDR1 and CDR2 from the germline V gene are SGHTA and FQGNSA. V dropped 5 bases and J dropped 8; count of bases not matched to a gene: 5. Here the CDR3 DNA reads TGTGCCAGCAGCCCGGGGGGGCGTTATGAGCAGTTCTTC. The encoded protein is CASSPGGRYEQFF.